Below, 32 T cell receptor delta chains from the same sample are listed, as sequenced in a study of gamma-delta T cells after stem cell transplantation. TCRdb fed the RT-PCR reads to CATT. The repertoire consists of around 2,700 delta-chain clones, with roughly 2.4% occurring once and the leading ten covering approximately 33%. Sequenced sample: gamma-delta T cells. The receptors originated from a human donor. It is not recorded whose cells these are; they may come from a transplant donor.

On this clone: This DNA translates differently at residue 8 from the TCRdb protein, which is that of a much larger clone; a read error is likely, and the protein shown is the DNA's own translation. The CDR3 DNA reads as TGTGCCTGTGACCCGCTTCCACATCTGCTGGGTCGAACCCTTGGGAACACCGATAAACTCATCTTT. As protein: CACDPLPHLLGRTLGNTDKLIF. The chain employs TRDV2 and TRDJ1, with D possibly being TRDD2 or TRDD3 (5 bases each). Germline CDR1 reads GEAIGNYY; CDR2 reads EKD. Deletions cut 3 bases from V and 0 bases from J, with 34 bases between. CDR3 length: 22 residues.

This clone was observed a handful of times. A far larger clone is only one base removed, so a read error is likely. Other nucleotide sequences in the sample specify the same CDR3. CDR3 protein: CACDTVLGDPTYTDKLIF. CDR3 DNA: TGCGCCTGTGACACCGTACTGGGGGACCCGACATACACCGATAAACTCATCTTT. The chain has TRDV2 and TRDJ1; 9 nucleotides match TRDD3. This CDR3 spans 18 amino acids. Germline V gives CDR1 GEAIGNYY, CDR2 EKD.

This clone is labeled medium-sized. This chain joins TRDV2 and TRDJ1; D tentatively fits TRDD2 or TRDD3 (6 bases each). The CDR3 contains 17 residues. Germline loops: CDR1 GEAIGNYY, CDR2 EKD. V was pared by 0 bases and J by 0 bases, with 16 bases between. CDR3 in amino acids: CACDTVGILPNTDKLIF. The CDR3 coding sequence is TGTGCCTGTGACACCGTGGGGATCCTACCTAACACCGATAAACTCATCTTT.

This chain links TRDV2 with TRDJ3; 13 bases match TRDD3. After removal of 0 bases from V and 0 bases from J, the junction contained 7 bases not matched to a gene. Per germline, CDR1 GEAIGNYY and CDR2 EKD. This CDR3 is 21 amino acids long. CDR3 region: CACDTSTGGYAGSWDTRQMFF. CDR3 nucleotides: TGTGCCTGTGACACCTCAACTGGGGGATACGCAGGCTCCTGGGACACCCGACAGATGTTTTTC.

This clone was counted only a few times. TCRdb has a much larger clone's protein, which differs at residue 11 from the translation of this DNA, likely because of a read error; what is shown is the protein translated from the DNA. The DNA for the CDR3 is TGTGCCTGTGACACCCTCGGGACGGCCAACAATAAACTCATCTTT. Amino acid sequence: CACDTLGTANNKLIF. This chain links TRDV2 with TRDJ1; D ambiguous. CDR1 and CDR2 (germline): GEAIGNYY, EKD. This CDR3 has 15 amino acids. V lost 0 bases to trimming and J lost 6 bases, with 16 bases between them.

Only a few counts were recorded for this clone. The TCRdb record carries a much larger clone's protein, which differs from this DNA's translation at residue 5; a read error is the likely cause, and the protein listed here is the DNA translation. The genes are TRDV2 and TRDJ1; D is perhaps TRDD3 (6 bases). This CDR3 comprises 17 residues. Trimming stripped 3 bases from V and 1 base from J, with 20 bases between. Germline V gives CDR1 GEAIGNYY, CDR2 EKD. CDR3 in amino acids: CACDAVYRGGTTDKLIF. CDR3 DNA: TGTGCCTGTGACGCCGTTTATAGGGGGGGAACCACCGATAAACTCATCTTT.

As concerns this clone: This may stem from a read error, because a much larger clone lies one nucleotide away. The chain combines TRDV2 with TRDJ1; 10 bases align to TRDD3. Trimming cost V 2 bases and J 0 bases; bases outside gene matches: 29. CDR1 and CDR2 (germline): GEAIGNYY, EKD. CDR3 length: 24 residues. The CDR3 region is CACDSLLGDRGGIQDERYTDKLIF. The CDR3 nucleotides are TGTGCCTGTGACAGCCTCCTGGGGGATAGGGGGGGGATACAGGACGAAAGGTACACCGATAAACTCATCTTT.

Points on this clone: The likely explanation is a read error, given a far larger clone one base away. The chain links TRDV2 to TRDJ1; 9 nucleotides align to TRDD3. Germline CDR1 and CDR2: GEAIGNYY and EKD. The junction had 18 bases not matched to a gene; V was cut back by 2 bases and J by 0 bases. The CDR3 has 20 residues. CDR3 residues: CACDINTGGPWGMYTDKLIF. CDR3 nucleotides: TGTGCCTGTGACATCAATACTGGGGGACCCTGGGGCATGTACACCGATAAACTCATCTTT.

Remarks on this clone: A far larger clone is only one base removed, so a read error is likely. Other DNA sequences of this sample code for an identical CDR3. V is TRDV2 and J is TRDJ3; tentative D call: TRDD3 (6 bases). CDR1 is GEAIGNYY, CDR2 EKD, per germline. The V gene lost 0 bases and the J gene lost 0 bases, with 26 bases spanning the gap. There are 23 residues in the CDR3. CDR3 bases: TGTGCCTGTGACACCGTTGTCCGAGATACGCCGGAAGAAACCTCCTGGGACACCCGACAGATGTTTTTC. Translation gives CACDTVVRDTPEETSWDTRQMFF.

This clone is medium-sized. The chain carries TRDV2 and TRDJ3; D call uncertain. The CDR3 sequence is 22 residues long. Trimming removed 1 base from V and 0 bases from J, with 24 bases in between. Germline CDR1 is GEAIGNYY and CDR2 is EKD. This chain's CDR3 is CACDTFPDREGPSSWDTRQMFF. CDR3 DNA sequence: TGTGCCTGTGACACGTTCCCCGATCGGGAGGGACCCAGCTCCTGGGACACCCGACAGATGTTTTTC.

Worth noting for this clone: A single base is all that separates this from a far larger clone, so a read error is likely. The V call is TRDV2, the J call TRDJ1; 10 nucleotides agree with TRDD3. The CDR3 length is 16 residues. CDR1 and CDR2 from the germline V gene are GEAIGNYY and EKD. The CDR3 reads CARDPLLGDSTDKLIF. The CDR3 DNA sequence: TGTGCCCGTGACCCTTTACTGGGGGATTCCACCGATAAACTCATCTTT.

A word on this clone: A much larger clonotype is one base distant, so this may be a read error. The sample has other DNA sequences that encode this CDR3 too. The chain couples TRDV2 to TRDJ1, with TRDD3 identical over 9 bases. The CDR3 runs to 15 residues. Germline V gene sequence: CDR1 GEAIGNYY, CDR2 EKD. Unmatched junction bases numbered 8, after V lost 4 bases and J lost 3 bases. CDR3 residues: CACDSMGDKADKLIF. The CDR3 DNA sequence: TGTGCCTGTGATTCGATGGGGGATAAGGCCGATAAACTCATCTTT.

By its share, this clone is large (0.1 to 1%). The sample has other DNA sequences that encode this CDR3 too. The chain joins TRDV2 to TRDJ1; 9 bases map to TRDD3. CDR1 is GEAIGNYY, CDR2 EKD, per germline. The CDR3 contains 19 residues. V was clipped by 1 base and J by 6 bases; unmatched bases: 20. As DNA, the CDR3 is TGTGCCTGTGACACGGTACTGGGGGACACCAGGAGGTCTGAGAATAAACTCATCTTT. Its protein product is CACDTVLGDTRRSENKLIF.

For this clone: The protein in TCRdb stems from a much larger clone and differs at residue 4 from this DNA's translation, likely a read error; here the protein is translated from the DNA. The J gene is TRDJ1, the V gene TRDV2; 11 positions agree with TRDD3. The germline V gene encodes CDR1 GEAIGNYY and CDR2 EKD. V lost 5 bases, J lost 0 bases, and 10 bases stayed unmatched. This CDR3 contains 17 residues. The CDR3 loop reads CACGFLGDTPYTDKLIF. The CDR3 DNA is TGTGCCTGTGGCTTCCTGGGGGATACTCCGTACACCGATAAACTCATCTTT.

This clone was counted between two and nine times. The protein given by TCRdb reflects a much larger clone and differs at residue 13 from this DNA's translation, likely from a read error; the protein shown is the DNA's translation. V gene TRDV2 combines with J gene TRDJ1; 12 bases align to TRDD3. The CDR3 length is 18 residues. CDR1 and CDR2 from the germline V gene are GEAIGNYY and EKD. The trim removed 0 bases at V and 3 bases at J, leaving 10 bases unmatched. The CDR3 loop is CACDTLNLGDTQSDKLIF. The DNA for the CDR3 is TGTGCCTGTGACACCTTAAACCTGGGGGATACGCAGTCCGATAAACTCATCTTT.

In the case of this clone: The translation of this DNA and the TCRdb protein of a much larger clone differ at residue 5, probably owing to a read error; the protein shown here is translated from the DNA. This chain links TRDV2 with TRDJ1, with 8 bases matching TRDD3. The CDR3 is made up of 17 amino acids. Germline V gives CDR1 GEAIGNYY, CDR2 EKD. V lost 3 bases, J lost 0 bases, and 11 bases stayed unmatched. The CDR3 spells CACDALTGGSYTDKLIF. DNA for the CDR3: TGTGCCTGTGACGCCCTTACTGGGGGTTCGTACACCGATAAACTCATCTTT.

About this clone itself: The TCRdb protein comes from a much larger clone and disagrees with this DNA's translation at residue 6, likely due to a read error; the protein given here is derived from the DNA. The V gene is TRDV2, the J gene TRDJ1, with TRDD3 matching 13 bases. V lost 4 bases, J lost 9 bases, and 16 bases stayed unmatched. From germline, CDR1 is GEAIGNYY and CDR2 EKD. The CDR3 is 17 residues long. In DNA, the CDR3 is TGTGCCTGTGATACCGCACTGGGGGATACGAAGAACAGGGAACTCATCTTT. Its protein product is CACDTALGDTKNRELIF.

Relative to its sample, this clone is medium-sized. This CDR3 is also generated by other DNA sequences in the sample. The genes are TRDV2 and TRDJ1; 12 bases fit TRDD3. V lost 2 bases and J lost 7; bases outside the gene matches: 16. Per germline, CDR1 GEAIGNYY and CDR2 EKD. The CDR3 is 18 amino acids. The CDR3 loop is CACDSLLGDTRRSGKLIF. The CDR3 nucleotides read TGTGCCTGTGACAGTCTGCTGGGGGATACGCGTCGATCCGGTAAACTCATCTTT.

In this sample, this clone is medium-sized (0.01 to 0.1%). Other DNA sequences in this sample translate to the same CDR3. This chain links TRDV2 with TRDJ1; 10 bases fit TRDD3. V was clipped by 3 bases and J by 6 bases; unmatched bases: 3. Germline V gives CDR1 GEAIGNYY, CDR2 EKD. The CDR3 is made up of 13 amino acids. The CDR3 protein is CACDQLGDYKLIF. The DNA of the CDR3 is TGTGCCTGTGACCAACTGGGGGATTATAAACTCATCTTT.

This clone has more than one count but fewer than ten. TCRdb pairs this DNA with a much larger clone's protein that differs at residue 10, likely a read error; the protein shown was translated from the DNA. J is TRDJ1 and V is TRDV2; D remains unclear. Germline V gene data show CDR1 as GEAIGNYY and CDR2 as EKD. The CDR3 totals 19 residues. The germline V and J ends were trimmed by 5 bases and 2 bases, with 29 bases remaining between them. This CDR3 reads CACVALRGGRPEWTDKLIF. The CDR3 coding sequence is TGTGCCTGTGTGGCCCTAAGGGGTGGGAGACCGGAGTGGACCGATAAACTCATCTTT.

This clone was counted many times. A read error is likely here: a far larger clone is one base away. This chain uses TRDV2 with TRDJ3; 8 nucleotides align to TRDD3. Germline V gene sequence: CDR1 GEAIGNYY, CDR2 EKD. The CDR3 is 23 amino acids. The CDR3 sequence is CARDTVVRDTPEETSWDTRQMFF. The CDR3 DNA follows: TGTGCCCGTGACACCGTTGTCCGGGATACGCCGGAAGAAACCTCCTGGGACACCCGACAGATGTTTTTC.

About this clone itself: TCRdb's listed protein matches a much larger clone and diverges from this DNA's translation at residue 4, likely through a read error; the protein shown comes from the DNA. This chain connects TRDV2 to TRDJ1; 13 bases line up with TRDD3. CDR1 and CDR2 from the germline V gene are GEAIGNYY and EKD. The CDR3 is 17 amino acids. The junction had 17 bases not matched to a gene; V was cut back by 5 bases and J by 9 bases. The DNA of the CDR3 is TGTGCCTGTGGTACCGTACTGGGGGATACGAAGAACAGGGAACTCATCTTT. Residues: CACGTVLGDTKNRELIF.

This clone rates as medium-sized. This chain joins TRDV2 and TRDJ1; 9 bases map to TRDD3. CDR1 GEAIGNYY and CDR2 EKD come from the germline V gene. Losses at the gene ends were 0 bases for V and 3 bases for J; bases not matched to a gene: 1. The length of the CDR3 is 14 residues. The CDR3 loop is CACDTWGISDKLIF. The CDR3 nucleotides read TGTGCCTGTGACACCTGGGGGATATCCGATAAACTCATCTTT.

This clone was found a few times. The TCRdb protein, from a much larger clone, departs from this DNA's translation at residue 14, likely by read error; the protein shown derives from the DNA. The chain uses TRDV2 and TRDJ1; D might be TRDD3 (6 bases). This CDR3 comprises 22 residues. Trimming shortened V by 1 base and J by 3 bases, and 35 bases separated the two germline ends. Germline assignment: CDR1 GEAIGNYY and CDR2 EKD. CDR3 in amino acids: CACDTMLSRPDAGVTQSDKLIF. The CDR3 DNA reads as TGTGCCTGTGACACGATGCTGTCACGGCCTGACGCTGGGGTTACGCAGTCCGATAAACTCATCTTT.

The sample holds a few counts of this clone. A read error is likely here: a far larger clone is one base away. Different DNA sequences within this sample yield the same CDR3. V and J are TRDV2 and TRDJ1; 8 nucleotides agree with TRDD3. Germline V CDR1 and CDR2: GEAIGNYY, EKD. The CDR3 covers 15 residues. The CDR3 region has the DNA TGTGCCTGTGACCCACTGGGGGTTGACACCGATAAGCTCATCTTT. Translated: CACDPLGVDTDKLIF.

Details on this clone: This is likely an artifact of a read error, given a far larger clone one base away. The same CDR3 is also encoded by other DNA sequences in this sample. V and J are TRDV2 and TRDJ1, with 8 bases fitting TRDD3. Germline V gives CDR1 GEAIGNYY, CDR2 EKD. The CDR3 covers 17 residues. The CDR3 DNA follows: TGTGCCTGTGACTCTCTCATGGGGGATCGCATCGCCGATAAACTCATCTTC. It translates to CACDSLMGDRIADKLIF.

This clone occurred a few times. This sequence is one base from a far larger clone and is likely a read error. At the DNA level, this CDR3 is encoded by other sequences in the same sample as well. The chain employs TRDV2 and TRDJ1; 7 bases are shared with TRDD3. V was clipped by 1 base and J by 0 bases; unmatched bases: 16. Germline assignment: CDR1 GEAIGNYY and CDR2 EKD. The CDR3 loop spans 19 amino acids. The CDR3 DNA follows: TGTGCCTGTGACACAGTGAATTCGAGAACTGGGGCGTACACCGATAAACTCATCTTT. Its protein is CACDTVNSRTGAYTDKLIF.

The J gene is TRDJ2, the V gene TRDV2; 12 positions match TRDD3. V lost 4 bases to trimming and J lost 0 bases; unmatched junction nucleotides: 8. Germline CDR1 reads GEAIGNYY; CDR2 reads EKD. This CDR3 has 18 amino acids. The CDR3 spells CACDTVLGDTTLTAQLFF. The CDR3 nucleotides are TGTGCCTGTGATACCGTACTGGGGGATACAACTTTGACAGCACAACTCTTCTTT.

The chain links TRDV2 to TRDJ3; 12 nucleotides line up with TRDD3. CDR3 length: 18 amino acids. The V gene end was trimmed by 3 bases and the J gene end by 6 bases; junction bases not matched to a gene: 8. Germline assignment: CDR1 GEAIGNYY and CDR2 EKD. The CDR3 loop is CACDLLGDTRLDTRQMFF. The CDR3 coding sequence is TGTGCCTGTGACTTACTGGGGGATACCCGCTTGGACACCCGACAGATGTTTTTC.

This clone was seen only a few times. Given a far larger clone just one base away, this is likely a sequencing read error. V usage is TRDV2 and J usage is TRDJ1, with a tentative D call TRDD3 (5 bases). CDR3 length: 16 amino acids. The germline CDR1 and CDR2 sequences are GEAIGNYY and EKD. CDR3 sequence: CACDILLRGTTDRLIF. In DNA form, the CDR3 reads TGTGCCTGTGACATCTTACTCAGGGGAACCACCGATAGACTCATCTTT.

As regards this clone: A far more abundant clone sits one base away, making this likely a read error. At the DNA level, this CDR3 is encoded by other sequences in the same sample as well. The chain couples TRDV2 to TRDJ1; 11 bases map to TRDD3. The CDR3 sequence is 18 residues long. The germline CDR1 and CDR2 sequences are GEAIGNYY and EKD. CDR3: CACDTVSGGYARSDKLIF. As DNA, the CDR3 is TGCGCCTGTGACACCGTAAGTGGGGGATACGCTCGTTCCGATAAACTCATCTTT.

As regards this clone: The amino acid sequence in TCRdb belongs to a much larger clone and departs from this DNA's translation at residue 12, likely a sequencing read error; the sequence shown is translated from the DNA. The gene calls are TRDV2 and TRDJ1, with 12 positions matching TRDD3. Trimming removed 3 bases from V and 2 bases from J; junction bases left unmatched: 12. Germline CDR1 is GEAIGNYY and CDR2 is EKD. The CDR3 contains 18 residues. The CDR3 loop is CACDPAGGYGTGTDKLIF. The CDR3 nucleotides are TGTGCCTGTGACCCCGCTGGGGGATACGGGACAGGGACCGATAAACTCATCTTT.